This T cell receptor (beta chain) was sequenced during a study of control samples from healthy donors and cancer patients. Assay used: immunoSEQ multiplex PCR; TCRdb lists only in-frame clones, some missing. Of some 140,000 clones in the sample, 88% were seen once. This CDR3 is built from 13 residues. CDR1 and CDR2 from the germline V gene are SGHTA and FQGTGA. J lost 5 bases, V lost 5 bases, and 3 bases had no gene match. What was sequenced was blood. This sequence originates from a woman aged 30 to 39 in good health. The chain combines TRBV7-3 with TRBJ2-1, with TRBD2 matching over 7 bases. The CDR3 nucleotides read TGTGCCAGCAGCCCCGCGGGGGACAATGAGCAGTTCTTC. The encoded protein is CASSPAGDNEQFF.